This T cell receptor (beta chain) is from a study of cytomegalovirus exposure and HLA in healthy donors. General study findings and limits: Per a later analysis, fewer than 20,000 TCR beta sequences showed association with HLA alleles at 0.05 false discovery rate. Some public TCRs appeared in many individuals, while most sequences were rare.

The V gene lost 3 bases and the J gene lost 7 bases, with 10 bases spanning the gap. The CDR3 consists of 13 residues. Germline CDR1 and CDR2: SNHLY and FYNNEI. In the case of this clone: Antigen specificity is unknown.

The PCR employed 60 Vbeta primers together with 13 Jbeta primers. Sequencing was performed with immunoSEQ multiplex PCR; in TCRdb, only in-frame clones are kept and a portion is missing. Here the sample spans 75,000 to 100,000 clones, about 80% being singletons. The specimen sequenced was PBMCs. This clonotype was sampled from a man aged 60 to 69 in good health and CMV-seropositive. V usage is TRBV2 and J usage is TRBJ1-5, with a possible D match to TRBD1 (5 bases). CDR3 nucleotides: TGTGCCAGCAGTGACAGGGTCGAGCAGCCCCAGCATTTT. It is translated as CASSDRVEQPQHF. Full variable domain (rest looked up from reference TRBV2 and TRBJ1-5): EPEVTQTPSHQVTQMGQEVILRCVPISNHLYFYWYRQILGQKVEFLVSFYNNEISEKSEIFDDQFSVERPDGSNFTLKIRSTKLEDSAMYFCASSDRVEQPQHFGDGTRLSIL.